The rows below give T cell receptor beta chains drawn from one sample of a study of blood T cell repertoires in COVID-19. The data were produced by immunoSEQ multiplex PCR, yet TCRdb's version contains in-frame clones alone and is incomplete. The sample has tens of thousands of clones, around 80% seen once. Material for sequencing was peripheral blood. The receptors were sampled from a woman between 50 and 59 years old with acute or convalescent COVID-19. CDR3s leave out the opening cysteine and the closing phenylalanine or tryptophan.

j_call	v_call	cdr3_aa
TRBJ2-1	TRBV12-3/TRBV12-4	ASSRANQQF
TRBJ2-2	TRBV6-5	ATGRGPSGTGELF
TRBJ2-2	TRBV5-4	ASRLLAGGGHTGELF
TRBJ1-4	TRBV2	ASSVDSPNEKLF
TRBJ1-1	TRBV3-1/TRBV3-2	ASSQEARSYTEAF
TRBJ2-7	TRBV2	ASAVAAFYEQY
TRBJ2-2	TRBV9	ASSNGTSGPTGELF
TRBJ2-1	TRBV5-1	ASSPYGGGVNEQF
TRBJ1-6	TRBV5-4	ASSSRPPQGVIATPLH
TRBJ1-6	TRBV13	ASSLGPQGNGNSPLH
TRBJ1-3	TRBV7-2	ASSPRGYGNTIY
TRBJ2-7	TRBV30	AWRRARNEQY
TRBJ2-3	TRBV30	AWSAYRESQY
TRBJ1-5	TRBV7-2	ASSLGDRAQPQH
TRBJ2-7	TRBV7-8	ASSSKEGLADYEQY
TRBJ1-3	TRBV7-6	ASSLVWGGTGNTIY
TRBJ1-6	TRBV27	ASSSFRGGSSPLH
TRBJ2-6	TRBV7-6	ASSPHTRESWLRGANVLT
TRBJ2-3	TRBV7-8	ATGGKAENTQY
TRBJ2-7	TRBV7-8	ASSLAQGPSYEQY
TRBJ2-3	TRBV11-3	ASSEGQGQTDTQY
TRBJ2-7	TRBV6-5	ASSYSTQGYEQY
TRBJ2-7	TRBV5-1	ASSSGTGRYEQY
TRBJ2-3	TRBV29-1	SVDEVFSTDTQY
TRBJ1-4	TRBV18	ASSPIRGEKLF
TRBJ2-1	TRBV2	ASSGQSYNEQF
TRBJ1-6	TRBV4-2	ASSQETGRDNSPLH